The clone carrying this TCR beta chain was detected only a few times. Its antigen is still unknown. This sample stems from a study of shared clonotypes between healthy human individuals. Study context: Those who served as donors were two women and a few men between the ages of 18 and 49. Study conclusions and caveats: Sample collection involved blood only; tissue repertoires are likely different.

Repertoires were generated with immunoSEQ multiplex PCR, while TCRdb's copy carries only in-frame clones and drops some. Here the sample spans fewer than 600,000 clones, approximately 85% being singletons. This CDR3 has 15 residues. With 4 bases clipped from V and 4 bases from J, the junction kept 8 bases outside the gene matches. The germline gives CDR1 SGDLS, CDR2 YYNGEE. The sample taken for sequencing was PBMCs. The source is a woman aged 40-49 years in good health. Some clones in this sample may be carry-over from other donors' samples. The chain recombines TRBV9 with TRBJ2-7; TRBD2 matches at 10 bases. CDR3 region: CASSLGLAGVYEQYF. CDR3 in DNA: TGTGCCAGCAGCTTGGGGCTAGCGGGAGTATACGAGCAGTACTTC.